This note documents a single T cell receptor (beta chain) sequence. Its antigen remains unidentified. The entry originates in a study of yellow fever vaccine responses in identical twins. The V end lost 6 bases, the J end lost 2 bases, and 1 base lay between the germline ends. CDR1 is SNHLY, CDR2 FYNNEI, per germline. The CDR3 contains 11 residues. MiXCR, applied by TCRdb to the RT-PCR reads, yields one record per CDR3 protein. This sample has 3,500 to 4,500 distinct CDR3 sequences, with 85% found just once. Study-wide findings and caveats: Twins' vaccine T cell responses were reported to seem partly convergent and partly personalized.

V gene TRBV2 combines with J gene TRBJ2-2; D ambiguous. The source is a woman aged 18-30 years who received the yellow fever vaccine. This material consisted of T cells from blood (PBMCs), unsorted or a sorted subset (not recorded which), taken before or after yellow fever vaccination (not recorded which). The CDR3 is CASSNTGELFF. The CDR3, as DNA: TGTGCCAGCAGCAACACCGGGGAGCTGTTTTTT.